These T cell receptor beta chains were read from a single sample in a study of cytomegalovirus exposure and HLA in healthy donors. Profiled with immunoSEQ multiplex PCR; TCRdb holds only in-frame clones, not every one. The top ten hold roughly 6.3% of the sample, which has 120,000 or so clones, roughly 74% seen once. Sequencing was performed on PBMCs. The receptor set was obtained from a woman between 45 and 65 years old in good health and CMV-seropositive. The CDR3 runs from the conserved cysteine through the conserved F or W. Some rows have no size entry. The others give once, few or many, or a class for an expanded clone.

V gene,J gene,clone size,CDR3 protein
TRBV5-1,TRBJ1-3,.,CASSLEGTDGNTIYF
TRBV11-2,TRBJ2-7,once,CASSLEGTARLYEQYF
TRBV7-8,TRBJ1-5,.,CASSENQGAGQPQHF
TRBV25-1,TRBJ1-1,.,CASSELGVNTEAFF
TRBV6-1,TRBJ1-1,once,CASGGQRNTEAFF
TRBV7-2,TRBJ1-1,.,CASSQEQGRTNTEAFF
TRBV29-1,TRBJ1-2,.,CSVEDLRATLPGGYGYTF
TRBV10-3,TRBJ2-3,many,CAISDGISTDTQYF
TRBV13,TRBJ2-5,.,CASSSGLAGAPETQYF
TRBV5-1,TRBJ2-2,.,CASSLGLGPGELFF
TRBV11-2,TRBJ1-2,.,CASSSPRDSGYGYTF
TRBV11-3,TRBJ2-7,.,CASNSRWGTGLFEQYF
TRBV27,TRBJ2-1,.,CASSSTPPPIGEQFF
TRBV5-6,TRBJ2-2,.,CASSIRLAFNTGELFF
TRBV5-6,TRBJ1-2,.,CASSFRGTGFGNGYTF
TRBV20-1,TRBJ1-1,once,CRGDSVTEAFF
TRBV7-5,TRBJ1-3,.,CVRSWKGQGAYF
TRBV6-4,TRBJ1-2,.,CASSLDRDGGYTF
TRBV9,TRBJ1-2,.,CASSVDGRGARGYTF
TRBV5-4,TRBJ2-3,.,CASSPWTAADTQYF